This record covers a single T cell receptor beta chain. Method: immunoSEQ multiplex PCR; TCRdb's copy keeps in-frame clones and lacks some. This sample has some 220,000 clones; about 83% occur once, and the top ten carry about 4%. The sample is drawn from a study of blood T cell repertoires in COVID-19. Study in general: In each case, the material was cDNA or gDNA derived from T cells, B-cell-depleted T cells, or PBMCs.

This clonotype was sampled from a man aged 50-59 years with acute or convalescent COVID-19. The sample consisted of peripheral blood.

The CDR3 protein is CASSNTGIGELFF. Here the CDR3 DNA reads TGTGCCAGCAGTAATACAGGGATCGGGGAGCTGTTTTTT. This chain uses TRBV27 with TRBJ2-2, with D possibly TRBD1 on 6 matching bases. Trimming stripped 5 bases from V and 7 bases from J, with 11 bases between. The CDR3 loop spans 13 amino acids. Germline CDR1 is MNHEY and CDR2 is SMNVEV (reference sequence).